This paragraph covers one TCR beta chain sequence. These data belong to a study of CD8 T cells in Susac syndrome. Sequencing of TCR beta was carried out in blood CD8+ and CD4+ T cells. TEMRA cells were FACS-enriched and CD8+ and CD4+ T cells negatively isolated. V was trimmed by 1 base and J by 6 bases, leaving 9 bases between them. CDR3 length: 14 amino acids. Per the germline V gene, CDR1 is SGHTA and CDR2 is FQGNSA. An amount of RNA that ranged from roughly 0.5 to 1 ug was reverse transcribed with random hexamers. The method of amplification for TCR beta CDR3 was immunoSEQ multiplex PCR, covering 54 Vbeta and 13 Jbeta. From the immunoSEQ multiplex PCR reads, TCRdb called clonotypes with MiXCR, one entry per CDR3 protein. This sample carries about 200,000 distinct CDR3 sequences, approximately 95% of them seen once, and the ten largest clones take about 0.095%.

The V and J genes are TRBV7-2 and TRBJ1-4, with D possibly being TRBD1 (5 bases). This TCR derives from a human donor in good health. Sequencing was performed on CD4+ T cells from PBMCs. The chain's CDR3 is CASSLGGSHEKLFF. The CDR3 nucleotides are TGTGCCAGCAGCTTAGGGGGGTCCCATGAAAAACTGTTTTTT.